The T cell receptor beta chain under discussion was sequenced for a study of blood T cell repertoires in COVID-19. V was pared by 3 bases and J by 7 bases, with 6 bases of the junction left unmatched. CDR1 and CDR2 (germline): KGHSH, LQKENI. The CDR3 has 16 amino acids. The repertoire was sequenced with immunoSEQ multiplex PCR; TCRdb's copy has only in-frame clones and lacks some. The table records around 200,000 clones, 75% to 90% of them present only once. The V and J genes are TRBV18 and TRBJ2-1; TRBD2 agrees at 13 bases. This receptor was taken from a woman in her 40s with acute or convalescent COVID-19. The sequenced sample consisted of peripheral blood. Written as DNA, the CDR3 is TGTGCCAGCTCACCCCCCGGGACTAGCGGGAATAATGAGCAGTTCTTC. This sequence encodes CASSPPGTSGNNEQFF. Supplemented by reference TRBV18 and TRBJ2-1, the full variable domain reads NAGVMQNPRHLVRRRGQEARLRCSPMKGHSHVYWYRQLPEEGLKFMVYLQKENIIDESGMPKERFSAEFPKEGPSILRIQQVVRGDSAAYFCASSPPGTSGNNEQFFGPGTRLTVL.